This T cell receptor (beta chain) is drawn from a study of blood T cell repertoires in COVID-19. Study-level information: Donors in the United States, Italy and Spain gave samples during acute or convalescent COVID-19. The analysed material was cDNA or gDNA that came from T cells, B-cell-depleted T cells, or PBMCs.

A single count supports this clone. Authors' methods: Scientists estimated how many nucleated cells there were by amplifying reference gene primers. Using immunoSEQ multiplex PCR, the repertoire was profiled, and TCRdb retains in-frame clones only, with some absent. V, J and clone size derive from that table, while D and trimming were established from the DNA sequence. In the table there are under 150,000 clones, around nine tenths of which are singletons. This CDR3 contains 15 residues. Trimming took off 6 bases at V and 0 bases at J, with 12 bases between the two ends. Germline CDR1 LNHDA, CDR2 SQIVND (reference sequence).

The V call is TRBV19, the J call TRBJ2-1; D unclear. The sequence derives from a human donor in a cohort sampled during active COVID-19. Sequenced: peripheral blood. CDR3 residues: CASSTTLLSYNEQFF. CDR3 nucleotides: TGTGCCAGTAGCACAACCTTGCTCTCCTACAATGAGCAGTTCTTC. Full variable domain (remainder filled in from reference TRBV19 and TRBJ2-1): DGGITQSPKYLFRKEGQNVTLSCEQNLNHDAMYWYRQDPGQGLRLIYYSQIVNDFQKGDIAEGYSVSREKKESFPLTVTSAQKNPTAFYLCASSTTLLSYNEQFFGPGTRLTVL.